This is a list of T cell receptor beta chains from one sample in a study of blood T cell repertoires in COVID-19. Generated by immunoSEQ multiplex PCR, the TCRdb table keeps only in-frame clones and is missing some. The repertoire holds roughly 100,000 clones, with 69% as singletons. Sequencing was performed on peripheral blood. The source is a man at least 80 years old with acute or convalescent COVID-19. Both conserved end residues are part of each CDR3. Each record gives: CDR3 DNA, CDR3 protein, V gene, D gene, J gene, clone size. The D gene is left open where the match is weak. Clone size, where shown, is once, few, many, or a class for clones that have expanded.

DNA: TGTGCCAGCAGGGTCGGGAGCCACAGCTCCTACGAGCAGTACTTC
CDR3: CASRVGSHSSYEQYF
V: TRBV7-2
D: NA
J: TRBJ2-7
size: NA

DNA: TGTGCCAGCTCACCGCTAGCGGGAGGGGACAATGAGCAGTTCTTC
CDR3: CASSPLAGGDNEQFF
V: TRBV18
D: TRBD2
J: TRBJ2-1
size: NA

DNA: TGTGCCAGCAACCATGGGGGGGGCCAGAAGACCCAGTACTTC
CDR3: CASNHGGGQKTQYF
V: TRBV6-5
D: NA
J: TRBJ2-5
size: NA

DNA: TGTGCCAGCAGCCAGTCCTACCCTCCCACTGAAGCTTTCTTT
CDR3: CASSQSYPPTEAFF
V: TRBV3-1/TRBV3-2
D: NA
J: TRBJ1-1
size: NA

DNA: TGTGCCAGCAGCACCGGACTGGCGGAGTTGACCGGGGAGCTGTTTTTT
CDR3: CASSTGLAELTGELFF
V: TRBV28
D: NA
J: TRBJ2-2
size: NA

DNA: TGTGCCATCAGTACTGGACAGGGTAAAACTGAAGCTTTCTTT
CDR3: CAISTGQGKTEAFF
V: TRBV10-3
D: TRBD1
J: TRBJ1-1
size: NA

DNA: TGTGCCAGTGAGAATCTGGGACAGGGGAATAATGAGCAGTTCTTC
CDR3: CASENLGQGNNEQFF
V: TRBV19
D: TRBD1
J: TRBJ2-1
size: many

DNA: TGTGCCAGCAGCCGGGGTTGGGGACTAGCATATAATGAGCAGTTCTTC
CDR3: CASSRGWGLAYNEQFF
V: TRBV11-2
D: TRBD2
J: TRBJ2-1
size: once

DNA: TGTGCCAGCAGCGTCGGGACAGCCTACGAGCAGTACTTC
CDR3: CASSVGTAYEQYF
V: TRBV5-6
D: TRBD1
J: TRBJ2-7
size: few

DNA: TGTGCCAGCACACAGAGGACAGGGGGCGAAAACATTCAGTACTTC
CDR3: CASTQRTGGENIQYF
V: TRBV28
D: TRBD1
J: TRBJ2-4
size: NA

DNA: TGTGCCAGCAGTCCTCCATACATTGGCGGTAGTTCACCCCTCCACTTT
CDR3: CASSPPYIGGSSPLHF
V: TRBV28
D: NA
J: TRBJ1-6
size: NA

DNA: TGTGCCAGCAGCTTGGCCTACGGGGGTGGGACCCAGTACTTC
CDR3: CASSLAYGGGTQYF
V: TRBV5-6
D: NA
J: TRBJ2-5
size: NA

DNA: TGTGCCAGCAGCGAACGGACAGGCTTTAACTATGGCTACACCTTC
CDR3: CASSERTGFNYGYTF
V: TRBV5-8
D: TRBD1
J: TRBJ1-2
size: few

DNA: TGTGCCAGCAGGCCGGTAGGGGGCGCAGGCACTGAAGCTTTCTTT
CDR3: CASRPVGGAGTEAFF
V: TRBV9
D: TRBD1
J: TRBJ1-1
size: NA

DNA: TGTGCCACGGGAGAGGGCTTTCGGAGCAATCAGCCCCAGCATTTT
CDR3: CATGEGFRSNQPQHF
V: TRBV15
D: NA
J: TRBJ1-5
size: NA

DNA: TGCAGCGTTCCGGAACTAGCGGGAGAATTGGAGTACACCGGGGAGCTGTTTTTT
CDR3: CSVPELAGELEYTGELFF
V: TRBV29-1
D: TRBD2
J: TRBJ2-2
size: NA

DNA: TGTGCCAGCAGCTTTACAACAGGGAATTCACCCCTCCACTTT
CDR3: CASSFTTGNSPLHF
V: TRBV7-9
D: NA
J: TRBJ1-6
size: NA

DNA: TGTGCCAGCAGAACGGGGGATTTGTCCTACGAGCAGTACTTC
CDR3: CASRTGDLSYEQYF
V: TRBV6-6
D: NA
J: TRBJ2-7
size: many

DNA: TGCGCCAGCAGCCCGGGACAGACCGGGGAGCTGTTTTTT
CDR3: CASSPGQTGELFF
V: TRBV5-1
D: TRBD1
J: TRBJ2-2
size: NA

DNA: TGCAGCGTTGAGGTAGGGACTAGCGGGAGTTACGAGCAGTACTTC
CDR3: CSVEVGTSGSYEQYF
V: TRBV29-1
D: TRBD2
J: TRBJ2-7
size: many

DNA: TGTGCCAGCAGTTACGGCGGGACGGGCGAGGAGACCCAGTACTTC
CDR3: CASSYGGTGEETQYF
V: TRBV6-5
D: NA
J: TRBJ2-5
size: NA

DNA: TGCGCCAGCAGCCAACAACTAGCGGGAGCAGGCACAGATACGCAGTATTTT
CDR3: CASSQQLAGAGTDTQYF
V: TRBV4-3
D: TRBD2
J: TRBJ2-3
size: NA

DNA: TGTGCCAGCAGCCCTACTAGCGGGAATTACAATGAGCAGTTCTTC
CDR3: CASSPTSGNYNEQFF
V: TRBV7-9
D: TRBD2
J: TRBJ2-1
size: NA

DNA: TGTGCCAGCAGTTACGGGACTGGTGGCTACGAGCAGTACTTC
CDR3: CASSYGTGGYEQYF
V: TRBV6-5
D: NA
J: TRBJ2-7
size: NA

DNA: TGTGCCAGCAGTGCGGGACAGGGGTATGGCTACACCTTC
CDR3: CASSAGQGYGYTF
V: TRBV28
D: TRBD1
J: TRBJ1-2
size: NA

DNA: TGTGCCAGCAGTTTATCCGGGGACAGCTACCAAGAGACCCAGTACTTC
CDR3: CASSLSGDSYQETQYF
V: TRBV28
D: TRBD1
J: TRBJ2-5
size: NA

DNA: TGTGCCAGCAGCCCCTCCGGGACATCAAGTGGCAAGCAGTACTTC
CDR3: CASSPSGTSSGKQYF
V: TRBV3-1/TRBV3-2
D: NA
J: TRBJ2-7
size: NA

DNA: TGTGCCACCAGTCTCGGTAGCGGGAGATCGCCCAATACGCAGTATTTT
CDR3: CATSLGSGRSPNTQYF
V: TRBV24-1
D: TRBD2
J: TRBJ2-3
size: NA

DNA: TGTGCCAGCAGCCAGACAGGGCGTCGGGGCTACACCTTC
CDR3: CASSQTGRRGYTF
V: TRBV27
D: TRBD1
J: TRBJ1-2
size: NA

DNA: TGTGCCAGCAGCTCTGGGACAGGGGGGTGGACAGATACGCAGTATTTT
CDR3: CASSSGTGGWTDTQYF
V: TRBV7-3
D: TRBD1
J: TRBJ2-3
size: NA

DNA: TGTGCCAGCATCGGGGGAAACTATGGCTACACCTTC
CDR3: CASIGGNYGYTF
V: TRBV6-5
D: NA
J: TRBJ1-2
size: NA

DNA: TGTGCCAGCAGTTACCCAGAAATGAACACTGAAGCTTTCTTT
CDR3: CASSYPEMNTEAFF
V: TRBV6-6
D: NA
J: TRBJ1-1
size: many

DNA: TGTGCCAGCAGCGGGGGGGACAGGGACATCAATGAGCAGTTCTTC
CDR3: CASSGGDRDINEQFF
V: TRBV2
D: NA
J: TRBJ2-1
size: NA

DNA: TGCGCCAGCAGCAACCAACAGGCCGACTATGGCTACACCTTC
CDR3: CASSNQQADYGYTF
V: TRBV5-1
D: NA
J: TRBJ1-2
size: NA

DNA: TGTGCCAGCAGTCCGCTGGACTATGGAAGCTATGGCTACACCTTC
CDR3: CASSPLDYGSYGYTF
V: TRBV6-5
D: NA
J: TRBJ1-2
size: NA

DNA: TGTGCCACCAGTGATTTGACAGGGATGAACCATGAGCAGTTCTTC
CDR3: CATSDLTGMNHEQFF
V: TRBV24-1
D: NA
J: TRBJ2-1
size: NA

DNA: TGTGCCAGCAGCTCGATCCGGTACACTGAAGCTTTCTTT
CDR3: CASSSIRYTEAFF
V: TRBV3-1/TRBV3-2
D: NA
J: TRBJ1-1
size: NA

DNA: TGTGCCAGCAGCCCGGGAGGGATCCAAGAGACCCAGTACTTC
CDR3: CASSPGGIQETQYF
V: TRBV5-4
D: TRBD2
J: TRBJ2-5
size: NA

DNA: TGTGCCAGCAGGGCGTACAGTGAGCAGTTCTTC
CDR3: CASRAYSEQFF
V: TRBV28
D: NA
J: TRBJ2-1
size: many

DNA: TGTGCCAGCAGTGGACAGCTCACCGGGGAGCTGTTTTTT
CDR3: CASSGQLTGELFF
V: TRBV2
D: NA
J: TRBJ2-2
size: NA

DNA: TGTGCCAGCAGTGGCCGGAGGAACACTGAAGCTTTCTTT
CDR3: CASSGRRNTEAFF
V: TRBV9
D: NA
J: TRBJ1-1
size: few

DNA: TGTGCCAGCAGTTTCGGGACTAGCGGCACAGATACGCAGTATTTT
CDR3: CASSFGTSGTDTQYF
V: TRBV28
D: TRBD2
J: TRBJ2-3
size: NA

DNA: TGTGCCAGCAGTTACCACGTGACAGGGGGTTACAATGAGCAGTTCTTC
CDR3: CASSYHVTGGYNEQFF
V: TRBV6-5
D: TRBD1
J: TRBJ2-1
size: NA

DNA: TGTGCCAGCAGCTTGGCCTTAGAGGGTCAGCCCCAGCATTTT
CDR3: CASSLALEGQPQHF
V: TRBV5-6
D: NA
J: TRBJ1-5
size: NA

DNA: TGCGCCAGCAGCTTGACGGGGGGCCGGAGTGAAAAACTGTTTTTT
CDR3: CASSLTGGRSEKLFF
V: TRBV5-1
D: NA
J: TRBJ1-4
size: once

DNA: TGTGCCAGCAGTATGGGACTAGCGGGAGGCAATGAGCAGTTCTTC
CDR3: CASSMGLAGGNEQFF
V: TRBV6-6
D: TRBD2
J: TRBJ2-1
size: few

DNA: TGTGCCAGCAGCCCCGGTTCGGATCAGCCCCAGCATTTT
CDR3: CASSPGSDQPQHF
V: TRBV9
D: NA
J: TRBJ1-5
size: NA

DNA: TGTGCCAGCACCCGGGACAGCCTTAATTCACCCCTCCACTTT
CDR3: CASTRDSLNSPLHF
V: TRBV6-5
D: TRBD1
J: TRBJ1-6
size: NA

DNA: TGCGCCAGCAGTGTTACAGGAACTACGAACACTGAAGCTTTCTTT
CDR3: CASSVTGTTNTEAFF
V: TRBV10-1
D: NA
J: TRBJ1-1
size: NA

DNA: TGCGCCAGCAGCTCCGATGGGGGGGGCGGGCAGCCCCAGCATTTT
CDR3: CASSSDGGGGQPQHF
V: TRBV5-1
D: NA
J: TRBJ1-5
size: NA

DNA: TGTGCCAGCAGTTCGACAGGGGGCCCGGCCAAAAACATTCAGTACTTC
CDR3: CASSSTGGPAKNIQYF
V: TRBV28
D: TRBD1
J: TRBJ2-4
size: few

DNA: TGTGCCAGCAGTCAGTCGAACACTGAAGCTTTCTTT
CDR3: CASSQSNTEAFF
V: TRBV12-3/TRBV12-4
D: NA
J: TRBJ1-1
size: once

DNA: TGTGCCAGCAGCGTAGGCCTAGCGGGAGACTACGAGCAGTACTTC
CDR3: CASSVGLAGDYEQYF
V: TRBV9
D: TRBD2
J: TRBJ2-7
size: few

DNA: TGCAGTGCTAGTTCTAGCGGGAGGGCCATCGGCACAGATACGCAGTATTTT
CDR3: CSASSSGRAIGTDTQYF
V: TRBV20-1
D: TRBD2
J: TRBJ2-3
size: NA

DNA: TGTGCCAGCAGCCCAACCCGACTAGCGGGAGCTTATGGGGCCAACGTCCTGACTTTC
CDR3: CASSPTRLAGAYGANVLTF
V: TRBV9
D: TRBD2
J: TRBJ2-6
size: NA

DNA: TGTGCCAGCAGCCACAGGACAGGGGGAGAGGCCCAGCATTTT
CDR3: CASSHRTGGEAQHF
V: TRBV4-2
D: TRBD1
J: TRBJ1-5
size: NA

DNA: TGCGCCAGCAGCTTCCGGGACACTTACTATGGCTACACCTTC
CDR3: CASSFRDTYYGYTF
V: TRBV4-3
D: NA
J: TRBJ1-2
size: few

DNA: TGTGCCAGCAGCTTAGTTGGGGGGGACAATCAGCCCCAGCATTTT
CDR3: CASSLVGGDNQPQHF
V: TRBV7-6
D: NA
J: TRBJ1-5
size: NA

DNA: TGTGCCAGCAGCCCCTGGACAGGGAGAACTGAAGCTTTCTTT
CDR3: CASSPWTGRTEAFF
V: TRBV9
D: TRBD1
J: TRBJ1-1
size: NA